This T cell receptor (beta chain) derives from a study of blood T cell repertoires in COVID-19. About the study: Sample material is recorded as cDNA or gDNA derived from T cells, B-cell-depleted T cells, or PBMCs.

The CDR3 runs 16 residues. Trimming took 3 bases from V and 5 from J; bases not matched to a gene: 8. Germline CDR1 SGHNT, CDR2 YYREEE (reference sequence). Seattle cases were enrolled at active infection and followed longitudinally. This clone has just a few counts. How the authors handled the data: Nucleated cell number was recorded as an estimate derived from reference gene primer amplification. Measured with immunoSEQ multiplex PCR; TCRdb has only the in-frame clones, and not every one. V, J and clone size were drawn from that table, and D and trimming were deduced from the DNA. The data show around 300,000 clones, approximately 90% seen once.

V gene TRBV5-4 combines with J gene TRBJ2-2, with 9 bases that match TRBD1. The sample comprised peripheral blood. The source of this sequence is a woman in her forties or fifties with COVID-19, enrolled during active disease. The CDR3 DNA sequence: TGTGCCAGCAGCTCAGGGGGACAGGGACATACCGGGGAGCTGTTTTTT. Translating it yields CASSSGGQGHTGELFF.